What follows are 3 T cell receptor beta chains derived from one specimen sequenced in a study of shared clonotypes between healthy human individuals. Repertoires were generated with immunoSEQ multiplex PCR, while TCRdb's copy carries only in-frame clones and drops some. Seen here are some 2,500,000 clones, just under 95% observed once, and the top ten hold approximately 0.39%. Sequenced sample: naive CD4+ T cells from PBMCs. Subset: CD45RA+ positively selected. All receptors come from a man younger than 35 in good health. Some clones in this sample may be carry-over from other donors' samples.

This chain uses TRBV28 with TRBJ1-4; D is perhaps TRBD1 (5 bases). From germline, CDR1 is MDHEN and CDR2 SYDVKM. V lost 0 bases and J lost 7, with 12 bases in between. The CDR3 is 15 residues long. CDR3 sequence: CASSLWGTGGEKLFF. CDR3 coding DNA: TGTGCCAGCAGTTTATGGGGGACTGGGGGTGAAAAACTGTTTTTT.

The V gene is TRBV7-9, the J gene TRBJ1-4, with D unclear. The CDR3 spans 15 residues. Germline V gene lookup returns CDR1 SEHNR and CDR2 FQNEAQ (reference sequence). V lost 4 bases to trimming and J lost 5 bases, with 14 bases between them. The CDR3 protein is CASSSTAGANEKLFF. DNA for the CDR3: TGTGCCAGCAGCTCCACCGCCGGAGCAAATGAAAAACTGTTTTTT.

The gene calls are TRBV10-3 and TRBJ2-3, with 7 bases matching TRBD1. Germline V CDR1 and CDR2: ENHRY, SYGVKD. The CDR3 runs to 17 residues. The V gene end was trimmed by 4 bases and the J gene end by 1 base; junction bases not matched to a gene: 11. The CDR3 reads CAISAGTASRGTDTQYF. The CDR3 nucleotides read TGTGCCATCAGTGCCGGGACAGCCTCGCGGGGCACAGATACGCAGTATTTT.